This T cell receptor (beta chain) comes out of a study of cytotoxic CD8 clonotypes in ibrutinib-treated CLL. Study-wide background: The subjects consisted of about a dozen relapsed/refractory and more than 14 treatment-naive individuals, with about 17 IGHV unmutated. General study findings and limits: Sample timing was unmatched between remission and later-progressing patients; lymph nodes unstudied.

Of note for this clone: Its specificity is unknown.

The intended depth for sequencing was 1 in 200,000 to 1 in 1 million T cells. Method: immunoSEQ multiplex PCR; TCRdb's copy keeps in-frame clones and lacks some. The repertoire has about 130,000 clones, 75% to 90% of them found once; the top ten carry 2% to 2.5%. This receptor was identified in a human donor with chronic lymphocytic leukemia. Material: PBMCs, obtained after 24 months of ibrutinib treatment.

CDR3 sequence reads: CASSPGTSGGAVELFF. CDR3 sequence (DNA): TGTGCCAGCAGCCCCGGGACTAGCGGGGGGGCCGTGGAGCTGTTTTTT. The chain joins TRBV4-2 to TRBJ2-2; 16 bases line up with TRBD2. The CDR3 consists of 16 residues. V lost 4 bases and J lost 10; bases outside the gene matches: 6. The germline V gene has CDR1 LGHNA and CDR2 YNFKEQ.